This is a list of T cell receptor beta chains from one sample in a study of blood T cell repertoires in COVID-19. The assay was immunoSEQ multiplex PCR, and TCRdb's table has in-frame clones only and misses some. The sample has around 200,000 clones, about 76% seen once. The source material was peripheral blood. The receptor set was obtained from a woman between 40 and 55 years old with COVID-19, enrolled during active disease. Each CDR3 is given with its conserved first and last residue. The order of the fields is D gene, V gene, clone size, J gene, CDR3 length, CDR3 protein, CDR3 DNA. D genes are given only for firm matches. The size of a clone is reported for some rows only, either as once, few or many, or as a class for expanded clones.

d_gene: NA; v_gene: TRBV19; abundance: NA; j_gene: TRBJ2-5; len: 13; CDR3aa: CASSITGQETQYF; CDR3nt: TGTGCCAGTAGTATAACAGGCCAAGAGACCCAGTACTTC
d_gene: NA; v_gene: TRBV30; abundance: NA; j_gene: TRBJ2-2; len: 11; CDR3aa: CAWSLSGELFF; CDR3nt: TGTGCCTGGAGTTTGAGTGGGGAGCTGTTTTTT
d_gene: NA; v_gene: TRBV19; abundance: once; j_gene: TRBJ2-3; len: 14; CDR3aa: CATRSTGQTDTQYF; CDR3nt: TGTGCCACCCGCTCGACAGGACAAACAGATACGCAGTATTTT
d_gene: NA; v_gene: TRBV11-2; abundance: once; j_gene: TRBJ2-7; len: 11; CDR3aa: CASSLQYEQYF; CDR3nt: TGTGCCAGCAGCCTGCAGTACGAGCAGTACTTC
d_gene: TRBD2; v_gene: TRBV20-1; abundance: NA; j_gene: TRBJ2-1; len: 15; CDR3aa: CSASKTSGVLDEQFF; CDR3nt: TGCAGTGCTAGTAAAACTAGCGGGGTCTTAGATGAGCAGTTCTTC
d_gene: TRBD2; v_gene: TRBV10-3; abundance: few; j_gene: TRBJ2-3; len: 16; CDR3aa: CAISELAGVGRDTQYF; CDR3nt: TGTGCCATCAGTGAACTAGCGGGCGTCGGAAGAGATACGCAGTATTTT
d_gene: TRBD1; v_gene: TRBV7-3; abundance: NA; j_gene: TRBJ2-3; len: 17; CDR3aa: CASSPNPDRGGTDTQYF; CDR3nt: TGTGCCAGCAGCCCAAACCCGGACAGGGGGGGCACAGATACGCAGTATTTT
d_gene: NA; v_gene: TRBV15; abundance: NA; j_gene: TRBJ2-7; len: 16; CDR3aa: CATSRDYTLNPYEQYF; CDR3nt: TGTGCCACCAGCAGAGATTATACTCTTAACCCCTACGAGCAGTACTTC
d_gene: NA; v_gene: TRBV5-1; abundance: NA; j_gene: TRBJ1-6; len: 18; CDR3aa: CASSLALPGGLTNSPLHF; CDR3nt: TGCGCCAGCAGCTTGGCCTTGCCGGGAGGACTAACGAATTCACCCCTCCACTTT
d_gene: NA; v_gene: TRBV4-1; abundance: NA; j_gene: TRBJ1-3; len: 17; CDR3aa: CASSQEVVGNSGNTIYF; CDR3nt: TGCGCCAGCAGCCAAGAAGTTGTCGGGAACTCTGGAAACACCATATATTTT
d_gene: TRBD1; v_gene: TRBV10-1; abundance: once; j_gene: TRBJ2-1; len: 15; CDR3aa: CASSESTGSDNEQFF; CDR3nt: TGCGCCAGCAGTGAGTCGACAGGGTCAGACAATGAGCAGTTCTTC
d_gene: NA; v_gene: TRBV9; abundance: NA; j_gene: TRBJ1-2; len: 14; CDR3aa: CASSVAQDSDGYTF; CDR3nt: TGTGCCAGCAGCGTAGCGCAGGATTCGGATGGCTACACCTTC
d_gene: TRBD1; v_gene: TRBV7-2; abundance: NA; j_gene: TRBJ2-7; len: 14; CDR3aa: CASRRTGSSYEQYF; CDR3nt: TGTGCCAGCAGGAGGACAGGTTCCTCCTACGAGCAGTACTTC
d_gene: TRBD2; v_gene: TRBV10-3; abundance: once; j_gene: TRBJ2-2; len: 16; CDR3aa: CAIRSLTSANTGELFF; CDR3nt: TGTGCCATCCGTTCCCTGACTAGCGCAAACACCGGGGAGCTGTTTTTT
d_gene: TRBD2; v_gene: TRBV30; abundance: NA; j_gene: TRBJ2-7; len: 14; CDR3aa: CAAGRTSGSYEQYF; CDR3nt: TGTGCCGCCGGTCGGACTAGCGGATCCTACGAGCAGTACTTC
d_gene: NA; v_gene: TRBV30; abundance: NA; j_gene: TRBJ1-1; len: 13; CDR3aa: CAWTQGLDTEAFF; CDR3nt: TGTGCCTGGACTCAGGGTCTGGACACTGAAGCTTTCTTT
d_gene: NA; v_gene: TRBV5-4; abundance: few; j_gene: TRBJ2-7; len: 14; CDR3aa: CASSTGPLSYEQYF; CDR3nt: TGTGCCAGCAGCACAGGTCCCCTCTCCTACGAGCAGTACTTC
d_gene: TRBD1; v_gene: TRBV6-5; abundance: many; j_gene: TRBJ1-5; len: 16; CDR3aa: CASSYSKGTGDQPQHF; CDR3nt: TGTGCCAGCAGTTACTCGAAGGGGACAGGGGATCAGCCCCAGCATTTT
d_gene: NA; v_gene: TRBV5-1; abundance: NA; j_gene: TRBJ1-1; len: 18; CDR3aa: CASSRYSGYQSDNTEAFF; CDR3nt: TGCGCCAGCAGCCGATACTCGGGGTATCAGTCTGATAACACTGAAGCTTTCTTT
d_gene: NA; v_gene: TRBV9; abundance: many; j_gene: TRBJ2-2; len: 14; CDR3aa: CASSATGLAGELFF; CDR3nt: TGTGCCAGCAGCGCAACAGGGTTGGCCGGGGAGCTGTTTTTT
d_gene: TRBD2; v_gene: TRBV4-2; abundance: NA; j_gene: TRBJ2-7; len: 16; CDR3aa: CASSQEGGIGSYEQYF; CDR3nt: TGTGCCAGCAGCCAAGAGGGGGGGATCGGCTCCTACGAGCAGTACTTC
d_gene: TRBD1; v_gene: TRBV2; abundance: once; j_gene: TRBJ2-7; len: 17; CDR3aa: CASSEEVDRVSVYEQYF; CDR3nt: TGTGCCAGCAGTGAAGAGGTGGACAGGGTATCGGTCTACGAGCAGTACTTC
d_gene: TRBD2; v_gene: TRBV4-1; abundance: NA; j_gene: TRBJ2-1; len: 17; CDR3aa: CASSQGPGLAGGNEQFF; CDR3nt: TGCGCCAGCAGCCAAGGACCGGGACTAGCGGGCGGCAATGAGCAGTTCTTC
d_gene: NA; v_gene: TRBV6-5; abundance: NA; j_gene: TRBJ2-5; len: 14; CDR3aa: CASEGTPGAETQYF; CDR3nt: TGTGCCAGTGAAGGGACCCCAGGGGCAGAGACCCAGTACTTC
d_gene: TRBD1; v_gene: TRBV2; abundance: NA; j_gene: TRBJ1-4; len: 14; CDR3aa: CASSVRQGNEKLFF; CDR3nt: TGTGCCAGCAGTGTACGACAGGGAAATGAAAAACTGTTTTTT